Listed here are 25 T cell receptor beta chains from one sample, sequenced in a study of technical replicates of blood from a handful of donors. Clones were read by immunoSEQ multiplex PCR, and TCRdb kept only the in-frame ones, dropping some. The sample contains roughly 60,000 clones, around nine tenths of which appear only once. The specimen was PBMCs. The receptors were gathered from a human donor in good health. Some clones in this sample may be carry-over from other donors' samples.

The chain joins TRBV5-4 to TRBJ1-4; D not certain. This CDR3 spans 13 amino acids. CDR1 and CDR2 (germline): SGHNT, YYREEE (reference sequence). The V end was cut by 4 bases, the J end by 8 bases, with 12 bases between. CDR3 residues: CASSPFPGEKLFF. The CDR3 DNA follows: TGTGCCAGCAGCCCTTTTCCGGGGGAAAAACTGTTTTTT.

J is TRBJ2-5 and V is TRBV9; 11 bases map to TRBD2. J lost 1 base, V lost 0 bases, and 14 bases had no gene match. The CDR3 spans 20 residues. Germline loops: CDR1 SGDLS, CDR2 YYNGEE. As DNA, the CDR3 is TGTGCCAGCAGCGTAGGGAGTAGCGGGGGGGAGACAGGATTCCAAGAGACCCAGTACTTC. Protein sequence: CASSVGSSGGETGFQETQYF.

J is TRBJ2-3 and V is TRBV11-1; TRBD2 matches at 10 bases. The CDR3 has 13 residues. J was trimmed by 6 bases and V by 6 bases; bases with no gene match: 3. Germline V gene lookup returns CDR1 SGHAT and CDR2 FQDESV (reference sequence). CDR3 sequence reads: CASRASGSDTQYF. The CDR3 DNA reads TGTGCCAGCAGGGCTAGCGGGAGTGATACGCAGTATTTT.

The chain links TRBV2 to TRBJ2-2; the D gene is possibly TRBD2 (6 bases). Trimming left V 7 bases short and J 5 bases short, with 11 bases between. Germline CDR1 is SNHLY and CDR2 is FYNNEI. This CDR3 spans 13 amino acids. In nucleotides, the CDR3 is TGTGCCAGCACCGATGCGGGGACCGGGGAGCTGTTTTTT. Protein sequence: CASTDAGTGELFF. The full variable domain, completed using reference TRBV2 and TRBJ2-2, is EPEVTQTPSHQVTQMGQEVILRCVPISNHLYFYWYRQILGQKVEFLVSFYNNEISEKSEIFDDQFSVERPDGSNFTLKIRSTKLEDSAMYFCASTDAGTGELFFGEGSRLTVL.

The chain recombines TRBV19 with TRBJ2-3; possible D gene TRBD1, 6 bases. V dropped 4 bases and J dropped 6 bases, with 20 bases sitting between them. Looked up from germline, CDR1 is LNHDA and CDR2 is SQIVND (reference sequence). CDR3 length: 16 residues. CDR3 sequence: CASSTQRDNLGDTQYF. CDR3 in DNA: TGTGCCAGTAGTACCCAGAGGGACAACTTAGGGGATACGCAGTATTTT.

This clone was detected only a few times. The same CDR3 also results from other DNA sequences found in this sample. The chain employs TRBV7-9 and TRBJ2-7; 8 bases fit TRBD1. This CDR3 region has 15 residues. Germline loops: CDR1 SEHNR, CDR2 FQNEAQ (reference sequence). The junction had 3 bases not matched to a gene; V was cut back by 0 bases and J by 2 bases. CDR3 DNA: TGTGCCAGCAGCTTAGCATCAGGGGGCACCTACGAGCAGTACTTC. Protein sequence: CASSLASGGTYEQYF.

The chain couples TRBV6-5 to TRBJ2-7; 10 bases fit TRBD2. V was clipped by 4 bases and J by 2 bases; unmatched bases: 2. Germline CDR1 MNHEY, CDR2 SVGAGI. This CDR3 region has 14 residues. CDR3 residues: CASSLLAGAYEQYF. The CDR3 DNA is TGTGCCAGCAGTTTGCTAGCGGGGGCCTACGAGCAGTACTTC.

Written as DNA, the CDR3 is TGTGCCAGCAGCTCGGGGACTAGCGGGGGGGCCCAAGATACGCAGTATTTT. It is translated as CASSSGTSGGAQDTQYF. The V and J genes are TRBV11-2 and TRBJ2-3; the match to TRBD2 covers 16 bases. V shed 4 bases, J shed 5 bases, and the junction held 6 bases outside the gene matches. CDR3 length: 17 residues. CDR1 and CDR2 from the germline V gene are SGHAT and FQNNGV.

DNA for the CDR3: TGTGCTAGTGGTTTGACAGGGGACTCTGGCTACACCTTC. The encoded protein is CASGLTGDSGYTF. The chain has TRBV12-5 and TRBJ1-2; 7 bases agree with TRBD1. The V and J ends lost 2 bases and 7 bases, in that order; junction bases with no gene match: 4. This CDR3 is 13 amino acids long. From germline, CDR1 is LGHNT and CDR2 FRNRAP.

The V and J genes are TRBV19 and TRBJ1-2; TRBD1 is a possible D gene (5 bases). The V end lost 3 bases, the J end lost 2 bases, and 7 bases lay between the germline ends. This CDR3 has 13 amino acids. Germline-derived CDR1 and CDR2 are LNHDA and SQIVND (reference sequence). CDR3 in amino acids: CASSISGNYGYTF. The CDR3 DNA is TGTGCCAGTAGTATCTCAGGGAACTATGGCTACACCTTC.

The chain carries TRBV2 and TRBJ2-7, with D hard to call. The ends were cut back, 6 bases at V and 6 bases at J, with 12 bases in the middle. The germline CDR1 and CDR2 sequences are SNHLY and FYNNEI. The CDR3 is 12 amino acids. This CDR3 is CASSPTYSEQYF. The CDR3 nucleotides read TGTGCCAGCAGCCCGACTTATAGCGAGCAGTACTTC.

The V call is TRBV7-8, the J call TRBJ2-5; 9 bases line up with TRBD1. V shed 4 bases, J shed 3 bases, and the junction held 3 bases outside the gene matches. The CDR3 is 14 amino acids. Germline CDR1 SGHVS, CDR2 FQNEAQ. CDR3 region: CASSSWDREETQYF. The CDR3 bases are TGTGCCAGCAGCTCCTGGGACAGGGAAGAGACCCAGTACTTC.

J is TRBJ1-1 and V is TRBV4-1; 8 bases align to TRBD1. From germline, CDR1 is MGHRA and CDR2 YSYEKL. With 1 base clipped from V and 6 bases from J, the junction kept 10 bases outside the gene matches. CDR3 length: 16 amino acids. CDR3 loop: CASSQGVARGPAEAFF. In DNA form, the CDR3 reads TGCGCCAGCAGCCAAGGGGTGGCCAGGGGGCCCGCTGAAGCTTTCTTT.

The V gene is TRBV11-2, the J gene TRBJ2-3; no clear D gene. V lost 5 bases and J 6 bases, leaving 6 bases between the germline ends. Germline lookup yields CDR1 SGHAT and CDR2 FQNNGV. The CDR3 spans 11 residues. The CDR3: CASSRRDTQYF. In nucleotides, the CDR3 is TGTGCCAGCAGCCGCCGGGATACGCAGTATTTT.

V usage is TRBV7-9 and J usage is TRBJ1-2; D is possibly TRBD1 (5 bases). Trimming shortened V by 5 bases and J by 8 bases, and 15 bases separated the two germline ends. CDR3 size: 13 residues. Looked up from germline, CDR1 is SEHNR and CDR2 is FQNEAQ (reference sequence). The CDR3 DNA follows: TGTGCCAGCAGCCCCTCCCTGGGGGGGGGCTACACCTTC. Residues: CASSPSLGGGYTF.

This chain joins TRBV30 and TRBJ2-3, with 11 nucleotides matching TRBD1. V lost 5 bases and J lost 5; bases outside the gene matches: 12. Germline V gene lookup returns CDR1 GTSNPN and CDR2 SVGIG (reference sequence). The CDR3 covers 16 residues. The CDR3 sequence: CAWGRGGQGAGDTQYF. CDR3 bases: TGTGCCTGGGGCCGCGGAGGACAGGGGGCGGGAGATACGCAGTATTTT. Filled out from reference TRBV30 and TRBJ2-3, the complete variable domain reads SQTIHQWPATLVQPVGSPLSLECTVEGTSNPNLYWYRQAAGRGLQLLFYSVGIGQISSEVPQNLSASRPQDRQFILSSKKLLLSDSGFYLCAWGRGGQGAGDTQYFGPGTRLTVL.

V is TRBV4-3 and J is TRBJ1-1; D is uncertain. This CDR3 is 12 amino acids long. Germline V gene lookup returns CDR1 LGHNA and CDR2 YSLEER. Trimming removed 0 bases from V and 11 bases from J, with 10 bases in between. For the CDR3, the DNA is TGCGCCAGCAGCCAAGATTTGGCGGTCGCTTTCTTT. Translated: CASSQDLAVAFF.

This chain joins TRBV7-8 and TRBJ2-7, with D tentatively TRBD2 (5 bases). This CDR3 spans 16 amino acids. V shed 2 bases and J shed 6 bases, with 20 bases lying between them. The germline V gene has CDR1 SGHVS and CDR2 FQNEAQ. CDR3 amino acids: CASSLLSYSPGFEQYF. CDR3 nucleotides: TGTGCCAGCAGCTTACTGTCCTACAGTCCGGGGTTCGAGCAGTACTTC.

This clone is a singleton in its sample. The CDR3 region has the DNA TGTGCCATCAGGCAGCGGGAGGGTACCGGGGAGCTGTTTTTT. Translation: CAIRQREGTGELFF. V and J are TRBV10-3 and TRBJ2-2; 10 bases fit TRBD2. The germline CDR1 and CDR2 sequences are ENHRY and SYGVKD. The CDR3 consists of 14 residues. V lost 6 bases to trimming and J lost 5 bases; unmatched junction nucleotides: 3.

The chain recombines TRBV2 with TRBJ1-2; tentatively, D is TRBD1 (6 bases). Trimming shortened V by 2 bases and J by 0 bases, and 13 bases separated the two germline ends. The germline CDR1 and CDR2 sequences are SNHLY and FYNNEI. This CDR3 comprises 16 residues. The CDR3, as DNA: TGTGCCAGCAGTGAACTCCAGGGGAACGCTAACTATGGCTACACCTTC. This sequence encodes CASSELQGNANYGYTF.

The chain uses TRBV29-1 and TRBJ1-2; D perhaps matches TRBD1 (6 bases). Germline CDR1 SQVTM, CDR2 ANQGSEA. This CDR3 is 15 amino acids long. V shed 0 bases and J shed 4 bases, with 15 bases lying between them. Here the CDR3 reads CSVEDRAGAIYGYTF. CDR3 bases: TGCAGCGTTGAAGATCGAGCAGGGGCGATCTATGGCTACACCTTC.

This clone was picked up one time. The chain employs TRBV9 and TRBJ2-2, with 12 nucleotides matching TRBD2. CDR3 length equals 15 residues. V was clipped by 5 bases and J by 4 bases; unmatched bases: 3. Germline CDR1 reads SGDLS; CDR2 reads YYNGEE. The chain's CDR3 is CASSRLAGVTGELFF. The CDR3 nucleotides are TGTGCCAGCAGTCGACTAGCGGGAGTCACCGGGGAGCTGTTTTTT.

V usage is TRBV7-9 and J usage is TRBJ1-5; D not certain. The V gene lost 6 bases and the J gene lost 5 bases, with 8 bases spanning the gap. Germline V gene lookup returns CDR1 SEHNR and CDR2 FQNEAQ (reference sequence). CDR3 length equals 12 residues. This CDR3 reads CASRTDDQPQHF. In nucleotides, the CDR3 is TGTGCCAGCAGAACAGACGATCAGCCCCAGCATTTT.

CDR3 loop: CASSLSSGSIDEQYF. In nucleotides, the CDR3 is TGTGCCAGCAGCTTATCTAGCGGGAGTATCGACGAGCAGTACTTC. The V and J genes are TRBV7-2 and TRBJ2-7, with 10 bases matching TRBD2. Germline V gene sequence: CDR1 SGHTA, CDR2 FQGNSA. The CDR3 is 15 residues long. Losses at the gene ends were 2 bases for V and 5 bases for J; bases not matched to a gene: 6.

The chain joins TRBV4-3 to TRBJ2-1; D is perhaps TRBD1 (6 bases). The CDR3 length is 16 residues. V was shortened by 3 bases and J by 1 base, with 13 bases between the two germline ends. CDR1 and CDR2 (germline): LGHNA, YSLEER. The CDR3 loop is CASSQAGVESYNEQFF. DNA for the CDR3: TGCGCCAGCAGCCAGGCAGGGGTCGAGTCCTACAATGAGCAGTTCTTC.